Sequencing of this T cell receptor beta chain was carried out in a study of blood T cells in healthy people across ages. A sample-barcoded 5' primer and a J-beta primer mix were used in a second PCR of about 6 to 12 cycles. TCRdb called the 5' RACE reads again in MiXCR, with one record for every CDR3 protein. Among fewer than 2 million distinct CDR3 sequences listed, 35% to 50% were seen once. Trimming removed 5 bases from V and 6 bases from J; junction bases left unmatched: 9. In germline, CDR1 is LGHDT, CDR2 YNNKEL (reference sequence). The CDR3 covers 15 residues. The sequencing sample was made of blood. This chain links TRBV3-1 with TRBJ2-5; 10 bases line up with TRBD2. This sequence originates from a human donor in good health. CDR3 DNA sequence: TGTGCCAGCAGCACCCGGCTAGCGGGGGTACAGACCCAGTACTTC. It encodes CASSTRLAGVQTQYF.